These T cell receptor beta chains were read from a single sample in a study of tumor and adjacent non-tumor tissue in lung cancer. TCRdb reprocessed the multiplex PCR reads via MiXCR and lists one record per CDR3 protein. The sample yields 60,000 to 65,000 distinct CDR3 sequences, about 56% seen once. Sequencing was done on a sample of distant non-tumor lung tissue. The source of these receptors is a man in his 70s with non-small cell lung cancer. The CDR3 runs from the conserved cysteine through the conserved F or W. The D gene is left open where the match is weak. Rows give clone size only sometimes, using once, few, many, or a class for an expanded clone.

clone_size,v_call,d_call,j_call,cdr3_nt,cdr3_aa
NA,TRBV7-9,TRBD2,TRBJ2-5,TGTGCCAGCAGCTTAGGTGTGACTAGCGGGGTTCAAGAGACCCTGTACTTC,CASSLGVTSGVQETLYF
NA,TRBV10-3,NA,TRBJ2-2,TGTCCCATCAATAACACCGGGGAGCTGTTTTTT,CPINNTGELFF
NA,TRBV5-1,NA,TRBJ2-7,TGCGCCAGCAGCTTTTCGCGGGGGCACTCCTACGACCAGTACTTC,CASSFSRGHSYDQYF
many,TRBV5-6,TRBD2,TRBJ2-7,TGTGCCAGCAGCTATAGCGGGGGAACCTACGAGCAGTACTTC,CASSYSGGTYEQYF
NA,TRBV5-1,NA,TRBJ1-1,TGCGCCAGCAACAACGGGGCTGGAGCTTTCTTT,CASNNGAGAFF
NA,TRBV11-2,TRBD1,TRBJ2-5,TGTGCCAGCAGCTTGGGACAGGGGTTACAAGGGACCCTGTACTTC,CASSLGQGLQGTLYF
few,TRBV7-9,NA,TRBJ1-4,TGTGTCAGCAGCACCCACAGCACTAATGAAAAACTGTTTTTT,CVSSTHSTNEKLFF
NA,TRBV28,NA,TRBJ2-6,TGTGCCAGCAGTCCGCCTGGGAAGTTCCTCTCTGGGGCCAACGTCCTGACTTTC,CASSPPGKFLSGANVLTF
NA,TRBV28,TRBD2,TRBJ2-7,TGTGCCGGCAGCTCCAGGACTAGCGGGATAGGCGAGCGGTACTTC,CAGSSRTSGIGERYF
NA,TRBV20-1,NA,TRBJ2-5,TGCAGTACTAGAGTTCCAGGGGCAGAGACCCAGTACTTC,CSTRVPGAETQYF
NA,TRBV11-2,NA,TRBJ2-5,TGTGCCAGCGGCTCCTGGGTGGGCCAAGAGACCCAGTACTTT,CASGSWVGQETQYF
NA,TRBV6-4,TRBD2,TRBJ2-5,TGTGTCTACGGGGAGGGGATGGGAGAGAGCCAGTACTTC,CVYGEGMGESQYF
NA,TRBV5-4,NA,TRBJ1-6,TGTGCCAGCAGCTTGCGGACAGAAAATTCACCCCTCCACTTT,CASSLRTENSPLHF
NA,TRBV4-1,TRBD2,TRBJ2-1,TGCGCCAGCAGCCAAGATGGGGCGGGAGGGCCGGGTAATGAGCTGTACTTC,CASSQDGAGGPGNELYF
NA,TRBV11-1,NA,TRBJ2-5,TGTGCCTGCACCCGAGGTGATCCACGAGAGACCCAGTACTTC,CACTRGDPRETQYF
NA,TRBV11-2,NA,TRBJ1-2,TGTGCCAGCAGCTTAGCTGTATGGTATGGCTACATCTTC,CASSLAVWYGYIF
medium-sized,TRBV29-1,NA,TRBJ2-1,TGCAGCGTCGACGTAGGGGTATACAATGAGCAGTTCTTC,CSVDVGVYNEQFF
NA,TRBV11-2,NA,TRBJ2-6,TGTGCCAGCAGCTTAGGATTTCTAGCAGTGTCTGGGGCCAACGTCCTGACTTTC,CASSLGFLAVSGANVLTF
many,TRBV6-5,NA,TRBJ2-4,TGTGCCAGCAGGGACGGGATTGTTGGTATTCAGTACTTC,CASRDGIVGIQYF
few,TRBV30,NA,TRBJ2-5,TGTGCCTGGAGTGTATCGGAGAAAGAGACCCAGTACTTC,CAWSVSEKETQYF
few,TRBV4-2,TRBD1,TRBJ2-7,TGTGTCAGCAGTCAAGACCCCGGGACAGCCGCCTACGAGCAGTACTTC,CVSSQDPGTAAYEQYF
NA,TRBV20-1,NA,TRBJ2-3,TGCAGTGCTGGAGATGGGGGCGGAATCACAGATACGCAGTATTTT,CSAGDGGGITDTQYF
NA,TRBV29-1,NA,TRBJ2-7,TGCAGCATCGAAGGAACAGCTTACGACCAGTACTTC,CSIEGTAYDQYF
NA,TRBV6-1,NA,TRBJ2-1,TGTGCCGGCAGTGAAGTGCTTCTAAGGTTTGAGCAGTTCTTC,CAGSEVLLRFEQFF
many,TRBV20-1,NA,TRBJ1-2,TGCAGTGCTGGCTCCGGGACACTCGCGAATGGCTACACCTTC,CSAGSGTLANGYTF
NA,TRBV5-1,NA,TRBJ2-1,TGCGCCAGCAGCTTGGGGGAGTATCCTTCCAATGGGCAGTTCTTC,CASSLGEYPSNGQFF
NA,TRBV11-2,TRBD2,TRBJ2-2,TGTGCCAGCAGCCCTCCGGGACTAGCGGGTGGGAGCACCGGGGAGCCGTTTTTT,CASSPPGLAGGSTGEPFF
NA,TRBV6-1,NA,TRBJ2-3,TGTGCCAGCAGACTTCTGCCCGGGGTGACAGATACGCAATATTTT,CASRLLPGVTDTQYF
NA,TRBV11-2,NA,TRBJ2-6,TGTGCCAGCAGCTCCCGGGATGGTAGCTCTGGGACCAGCGTCCTGACTTTC,CASSSRDGSSGTSVLTF
many,TRBV12-3/TRBV12-4,NA,TRBJ1-6,TGTGCCAGCAGTTCACAGGGAGGAAATTCACCCCTCCACTTT,CASSSQGGNSPLHF
NA,TRBV11-3,NA,TRBJ2-1,TGTGCCAGCGGTCCAGGGATAGGGAGGGAGCAGTTCTTC,CASGPGIGREQFF
many,TRBV5-4,NA,TRBJ2-5,TGTGCCAGCAGCCGGCGGGTCGAGATCAAAGAGACCCAGTACTTC,CASSRRVEIKETQYF
NA,TRBV6-1,NA,TRBJ2-6,TGTGCCAGCAATGAAGGGACGGATTATTCTGGGACCAACGTCCTGACTTTC,CASNEGTDYSGTNVLTF
NA,TRBV7-9,TRBD1,TRBJ2-2,TGTGCCAGCAGCCGACACAGGGGGGACACCGGGGAGCTGTTTTTT,CASSRHRGDTGELFF
NA,TRBV30,TRBD1,TRBJ1-3,TGTGCCTGCAGCAGGGGGTCTGGAAACACCATATATTTT,CACSRGSGNTIYF
NA,TRBV11-2,TRBD1,TRBJ2-1,TGTATCAGCAGCCCCTATGACAGGGGGAGGAACGATGAGCAGTTCTTC,CISSPYDRGRNDEQFF
many,TRBV11-2,NA,TRBJ2-4,TGTGCCAGCAGCTTAATGGGGGGTTTGGAGCCAAGGCACTACTTC,CASSLMGGLEPRHYF
many,TRBV5-4,NA,TRBJ2-4,TGTGCCAGCAGCTCCCCTCAGGGGTCCAAAAACATTCAGTACTTC,CASSSPQGSKNIQYF
NA,TRBV11-2,NA,TRBJ2-2,TGTGCCAGCAGCTCAACTAACGGGTTCGCCGGGGAGCTCTTTTTT,CASSSTNGFAGELFF
few,TRBV2,NA,TRBJ2-1,TGTGCCAGCGGGGGCAGAAACTACAATGAGCAGTTCTTC,CASGGRNYNEQFF
many,TRBV6-6,TRBD1,TRBJ2-4,TGTGCCAGCAGCCTGCTCTTACAGGGGTGGTACGAAAACATTCAGTACTTC,CASSLLLQGWYENIQYF
NA,TRBV11-2,NA,TRBJ1-2,TGTGCCAGCAGCCGATACGTGGACCAGCGCACTCACTTC,CASSRYVDQRTHF
NA,TRBV30,NA,TRBJ2-3,TGTGCCTGGAGTCCCCTAGCAGGGGATACGCAGTACTTT,CAWSPLAGDTQYF
NA,TRBV11-1,TRBD2,TRBJ2-1,TGTGCTAGCAGCACTAGACAGTTGGCTAGCGGGAGAAAGAATGAGGAGTTCTTC,CASSTRQLASGRKNEEFF
NA,TRBV4-2,NA,TRBJ1-6,TGTGCCAGCAGCCAAATGAAGACAGGATTTAATTCACCCCTCCACTTT,CASSQMKTGFNSPLHF
few,TRBV6-1,NA,TRBJ2-2,TGTGCCAGCAGTGATTCACAGGGTTCGTACACAAGGGAGCTGTTTTTT,CASSDSQGSYTRELFF
many,TRBV5-4,NA,TRBJ1-2,TGTGCCAGCAGCTACTCGACAGGCAACTATGGCTACACCTTC,CASSYSTGNYGYTF
many,TRBV6-1,NA,TRBJ2-6,TGTGCCAGCAGTGGACCCCAGGGTTGGGCCAACGTCCTGACTTTC,CASSGPQGWANVLTF
NA,TRBV11-2,NA,TRBJ2-7,TGTGCCAGCAACCTCCTCATTGGAGAGCAGTACTTC,CASNLLIGEQYF
NA,TRBV10-3,NA,TRBJ1-5,TGTGCCATCAGTGACTTAGGGGACAATGAGTCCCAGCATTTT,CAISDLGDNESQHF
NA,TRBV7-8,NA,TRBJ1-1,TGTGCCAGCAGCTTAGGGGCGAACCCTGAAGCTTTCTTT,CASSLGANPEAFF
NA,TRBV25-1,TRBD1,TRBJ1-5,TGTGCCACCTCTGGACAGGGCAACAATCAGCCCCAGCATTTT,CATSGQGNNQPQHF
NA,TRBV10-2,TRBD2,TRBJ2-2,TGCGCCAGCAGTGCGGGTAGCGGGATGAACATCGGGGAGCTGCTTTTT,CASSAGSGMNIGELLF
NA,TRBV5-4,TRBD2,TRBJ2-7,TGTGCCAGCCGTGACTGGACCAGCGGGGTCTACGAGCAGTACTTC,CASRDWTSGVYEQYF
NA,TRBV14,NA,TRBJ2-5,TGTGCCAGCAGCCAAGGGGGGACAACACAAGAGATCCAGTACTTC,CASSQGGTTQEIQYF
NA,TRBV11-2,NA,TRBJ2-2,TGTGCCAGCAGTCCACTAGGGACCGGGGAGCTGTTTTTC,CASSPLGTGELFF
NA,TRBV7-8,NA,TRBJ1-1,TGTGCCAGCACCTTCGGGCAGGGAGTGACTGAAGCTTTCTTT,CASTFGQGVTEAFF